Shown below are 7 T cell receptor beta chains from a single sample sequenced in a study of blood T cell repertoires in COVID-19. Generated by immunoSEQ multiplex PCR, the TCRdb table keeps only in-frame clones and is missing some. The table shows some 200,000 clones, with 80% to 90% occurring only once. The sequencing input was peripheral blood. Receptors were obtained from a woman between 50 and 59 years old with acute or convalescent COVID-19.

Note on this clone: At one end the junction does not follow the germline gene, possibly because of a read error. This chain connects TRBV24-1 to TRBJ2-5; weak D call: TRBD1 (5 bases). The CDR3 extends over 14 amino acids. From germline, CDR1 is KGHDR and CDR2 SFDVKD. CDR3 region: CATSDARGQGTQYF. The CDR3, as DNA: TGTGCCACCAGTGATGCTAGGGGCCAAGGGACCCAGTACTTC.

The chain has TRBV5-1 and TRBJ2-5; 8 bases agree with TRBD1. This CDR3 has 17 residues. The germline gives CDR1 SGHRS, CDR2 YFSETQ. The junction had 19 bases not matched to a gene; V was cut back by 5 bases and J by 7 bases. CDR3 sequence: CASRGHRGEGPSGTQYF. The CDR3 coding sequence is TGCGCCAGCAGGGGCCACAGGGGGGAAGGACCGAGTGGGACCCAGTACTTC.

The chain is built from TRBV7-2 and TRBJ2-7; possible D gene TRBD2, 6 bases. V lost 1 base to trimming and J lost 0 bases, with 10 bases between them. CDR3 length: 15 amino acids. Germline CDR1 and CDR2: SGHTA and FQGNSA. The CDR3 region has the DNA TGTGCCAGCAGCTTAGAGCGGGCCCCCTCCTACGAGCAGTACTTC. Its translation: CASSLERAPSYEQYF. Full variable domain (outside the CDR3, taken from reference TRBV7-2 and TRBJ2-7): GAGVSQSPSNKVTEKGKDVELRCDPISGHTALYWYRQSLGQGLEFLIYFQGNSAPDKSGLPSDRFSAERTGGSVSTLTIQRTQQEDSAVYLCASSLERAPSYEQYFGPGTRLTVT.

The table lists this clone with a few counts. The chain links TRBV10-3 to TRBJ1-6; the D is unclear. Trimming shortened V by 4 bases and J by 6 bases, and 10 bases separated the two germline ends. CDR3 size: 14 residues. Germline V gives CDR1 ENHRY, CDR2 SYGVKD. CDR3 residues: CAISVGRINSPLHF. The CDR3 DNA is TGTGCCATCAGTGTTGGTAGAATTAATTCACCCCTCCACTTT.

The chain employs TRBV24-1 and TRBJ2-5, with TRBD2 matching 8 bases. The CDR3 is 16 amino acids. CDR1 and CDR2 from the germline V gene are KGHDR and SFDVKD. The V and J ends lost 0 bases and 4 bases, in that order; junction bases with no gene match: 6. CDR3 nucleotides: TGTGCCACCAGTGATTTGTACGGGAGGGGTGGAGAGACCCAGTACTTC. Amino acids: CATSDLYGRGGETQYF.

This clone came up a few times. The V and J genes are TRBV7-9 and TRBJ1-1, with D maybe TRBD1 (5 bases). CDR3 length: 16 residues. Looked up from germline, CDR1 is SEHNR and CDR2 is FQNEAQ (reference sequence). Trimming removed 7 bases from V and 2 bases from J, with 20 bases in between. CDR3 DNA: TGTGCCAGCATCTCCCTGACCCGCGGGACCAACACTGAAGCTTTCTTT. Translating gives CASISLTRGTNTEAFF.

This chain uses TRBV11-2 with TRBJ2-7; 9 bases are a match to TRBD2. The CDR3 has 15 amino acids. After removal of 4 bases from V and 2 bases from J, the junction contained 6 bases not matched to a gene. Germline lookup yields CDR1 SGHAT and CDR2 FQNNGV. The CDR3 region has the DNA TGTGCCAGCAGCTCTAGCGGGAAGTTTACCTACGAGCAGTACTTC. Protein product: CASSSSGKFTYEQYF.